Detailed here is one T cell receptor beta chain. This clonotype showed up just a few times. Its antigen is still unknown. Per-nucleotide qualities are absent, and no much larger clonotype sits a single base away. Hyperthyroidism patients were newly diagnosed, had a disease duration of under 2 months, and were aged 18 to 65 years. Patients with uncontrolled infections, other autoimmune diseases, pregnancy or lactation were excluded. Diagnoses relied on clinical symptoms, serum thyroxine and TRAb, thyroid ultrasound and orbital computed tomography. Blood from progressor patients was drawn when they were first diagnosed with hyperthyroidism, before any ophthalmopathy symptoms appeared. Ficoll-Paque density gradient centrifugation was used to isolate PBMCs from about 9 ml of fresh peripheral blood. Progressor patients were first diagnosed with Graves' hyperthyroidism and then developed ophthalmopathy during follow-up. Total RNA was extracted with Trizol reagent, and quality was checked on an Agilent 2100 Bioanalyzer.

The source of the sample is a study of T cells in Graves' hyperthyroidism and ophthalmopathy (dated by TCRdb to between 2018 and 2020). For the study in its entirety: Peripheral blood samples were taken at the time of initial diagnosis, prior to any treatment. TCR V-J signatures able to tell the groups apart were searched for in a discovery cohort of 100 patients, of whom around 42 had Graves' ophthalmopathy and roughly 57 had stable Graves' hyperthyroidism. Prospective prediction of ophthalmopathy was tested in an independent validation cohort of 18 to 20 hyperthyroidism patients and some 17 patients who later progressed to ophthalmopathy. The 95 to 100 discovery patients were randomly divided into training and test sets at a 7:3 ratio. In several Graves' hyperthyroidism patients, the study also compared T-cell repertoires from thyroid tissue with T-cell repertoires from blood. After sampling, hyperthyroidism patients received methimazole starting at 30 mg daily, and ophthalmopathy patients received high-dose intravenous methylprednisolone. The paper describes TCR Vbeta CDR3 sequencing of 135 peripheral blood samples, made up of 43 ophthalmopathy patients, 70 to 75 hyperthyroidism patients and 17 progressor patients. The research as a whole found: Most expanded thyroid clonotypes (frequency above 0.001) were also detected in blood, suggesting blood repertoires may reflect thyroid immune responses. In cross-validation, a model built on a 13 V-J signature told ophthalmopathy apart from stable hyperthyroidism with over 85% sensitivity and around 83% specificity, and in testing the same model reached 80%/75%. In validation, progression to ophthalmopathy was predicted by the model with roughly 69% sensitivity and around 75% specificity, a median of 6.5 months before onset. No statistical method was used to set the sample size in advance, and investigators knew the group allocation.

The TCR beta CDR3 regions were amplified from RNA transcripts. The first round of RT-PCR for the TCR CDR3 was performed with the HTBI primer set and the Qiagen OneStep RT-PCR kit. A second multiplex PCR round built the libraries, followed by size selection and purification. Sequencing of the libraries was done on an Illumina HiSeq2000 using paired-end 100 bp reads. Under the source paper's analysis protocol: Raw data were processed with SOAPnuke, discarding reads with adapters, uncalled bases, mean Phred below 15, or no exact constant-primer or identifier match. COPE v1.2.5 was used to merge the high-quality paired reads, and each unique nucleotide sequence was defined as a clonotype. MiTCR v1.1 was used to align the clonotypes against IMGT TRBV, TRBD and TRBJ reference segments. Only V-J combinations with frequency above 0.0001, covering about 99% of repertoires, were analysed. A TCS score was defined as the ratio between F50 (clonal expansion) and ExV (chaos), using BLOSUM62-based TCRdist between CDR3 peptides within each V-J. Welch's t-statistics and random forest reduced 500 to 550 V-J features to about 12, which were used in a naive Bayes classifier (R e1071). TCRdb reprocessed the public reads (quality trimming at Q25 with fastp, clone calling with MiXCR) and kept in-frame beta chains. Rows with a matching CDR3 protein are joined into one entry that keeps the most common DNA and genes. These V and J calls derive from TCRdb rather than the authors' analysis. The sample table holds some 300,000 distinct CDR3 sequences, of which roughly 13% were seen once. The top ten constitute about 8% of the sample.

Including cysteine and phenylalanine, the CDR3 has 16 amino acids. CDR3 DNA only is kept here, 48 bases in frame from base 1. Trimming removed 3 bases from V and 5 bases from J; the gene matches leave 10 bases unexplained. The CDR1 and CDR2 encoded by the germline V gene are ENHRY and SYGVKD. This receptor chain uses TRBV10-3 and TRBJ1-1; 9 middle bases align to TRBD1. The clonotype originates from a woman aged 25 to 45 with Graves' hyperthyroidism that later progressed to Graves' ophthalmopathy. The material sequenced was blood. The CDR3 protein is CAISDGTGPAETEAFF. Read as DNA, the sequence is TGTGCCATCAGTGATGGGACAGGGCCCGCGGAAACTGAAGCTTTCTTT.